Described below is a single T cell receptor (beta chain) sequence and its context. It lacks a known antigen. Base-call qualities are not available, and no considerably larger clone is one nucleotide away. Its CDR3 holds 18 amino acids, cysteine through phenylalanine. Of the read, only the CDR3 DNA is kept; its 54 bases are in frame from base 1. Germline trimming: 5 bases from V, 11 bases from J; junction bases outside gene matches: 21. Based on the germline V gene, the CDR1 and CDR2 sequences are SGHAT and FQNNGV. The data derive from a study of identical twins listed by TCRdb under 2016. Broadly, across the study: TCR alpha and beta repertoires from monozygotic twins, unrelated adults of various ages and cord blood were deep-sequenced to test whether fetal clonotypes persist. To rule out contamination, the twin experiments were replicated at different times with different library preparation protocols.

Every donor in the study was a healthy Caucasian. Libraries were constructed by 5' RACE. The reads were generated on an Illumina HiSeq 2000. Template switching introduced a universal primer binding site; the final cDNA contained a unique molecular identifier, enabling accurate counting of TCR cDNA molecules. Specific primers in the conserved constant-segment region were used to synthesize first-strand cDNA for the TCR alpha and beta chains. To control for contamination, every cDNA library carried two barcodes: a SMART-Mk sample barcode plus Illumina barcodes. TruSeq adapter sequences and Illumina sample barcodes were added in two successive PCR steps. The TCR alpha and beta cDNA libraries were sequenced on the Illumina HiSeq platform using custom primers. In the paper's pipeline: MiGEC processed the raw reads to extract unique molecular identifiers, while MiXCR was used to determine the CDR3 positions. Recombination models were inferred per individual with the repgenHMM and IGoR tools using an EM algorithm. The tcR package in R was used for shared clonotype analysis, with sharing normalized by the product of cloneset sizes. Out-of-frame nonproductive sequences were analyzed to study raw recombination free of thymic and clonal selection effects. TCRdb cleaned the public reads at Q25 with fastp, built clones with MiXCR and kept in-frame beta chains. Records with the same CDR3 protein are collapsed into one entry carrying the most frequent genes and DNA. What appears here as the V and J calls and clone size reflects TCRdb's work, not the paper's. The sample table lists roughly 1.6 million distinct CDR3 sequences, less than 40% of them with a count of one. Clones ranked in the top ten supply 0.25% to 0.3% of the sample.

What the study reported, not specific to this receptor: Invariant T cells such as MAIT and iNKT could partly confound zero-insertion analyses, though diverse VJ usage argued against this for most clonotypes. Recombination models systematically underestimated out-of-frame TCR alpha sharing in monozygotic twins but agreed with sharing between unrelated individuals. Fewer insertions were carried by abundant cord blood beta clonotypes; a weaker similar trend was observed in young adult naive repertoires, while no such trend was observed in memory repertoires. Because the same donors could not be followed over many years, the conclusions depended on cross-sectional statistical analysis. Compared with coincidental sharing between unrelated individuals, out-of-frame TCR alpha sequences shared between twins had an excess of sequences with low generation probability. In beta out-of-frame sequences, excess twin sharing was weaker, because having fewer shared sequences lowered the signal-to-noise ratio.

The TCR originated in a newborn girl in good health. Sequenced: cord blood. In this chain, TRBV11-2 is recombined with TRBJ2-5; TRBD2 matches 12 bases in the middle. The nucleotides read TGTGCCAGCAGCCCGCGGAGTCTCGGGCTAGCGGGGGGGGATGAGCAGTACTTC. It codes for CASSPRSLGLAGGDEQYF.